A selection of T cell receptor beta chains follows, all from one sample in a study of blood T cells in healthy people across ages. TCRdb reanalysed the 5' RACE reads using MiXCR and keeps one entry per CDR3 protein. The sample yields around 1,900,000 distinct CDR3 sequences, roughly two fifths seen once. Sequencing was carried out using blood. Every receptor here comes from a human donor in good health. Each CDR3 is given with its conserved first and last residue. The D gene is left open where the match is weak. Size tells how often a clone was seen (once, few, many) or the class of an expanded clone, and some rows leave it out.

d_call clone_size j_call v_call cdr3_nt cdr3_aa
TRBD2 NA TRBJ2-1 TRBV4-3 TGCGCCAGCAGCCGTTTGACTAGCGGGGGGCTAGATTACAATGAGCAGTTCTTC CASSRLTSGGLDYNEQFF
NA few TRBJ2-3 TRBV9 TGTGCCAGCAGCACTAGACAGGACACAATGTACACAGATACGCAGTATTTT CASSTRQDTMYTDTQYF
TRBD1 NA TRBJ2-1 TRBV7-8 TGTGCCAGCAGCTCCTTGGACAGGGTGGTAATTAATGAGCAGTTCTTC CASSSLDRVVINEQFF
NA few TRBJ2-1 TRBV20-1 TGCAGAAACTTCAGGGGTATCTCCTACAATGAGCAGTTCTTC CRNFRGISYNEQFF
NA few TRBJ2-3 TRBV4-3 TGCGCCAGCAGCCATGGCCCTGATAGCACAGATACGCAGTATTTT CASSHGPDSTDTQYF
NA few TRBJ1-2 TRBV13 TGTGCCAGCAGCTTCCCCGGGCCTCACTTAAGTGGCTACACCTTC CASSFPGPHLSGYTF
NA NA TRBJ1-5 TRBV19 TGTGCCAGTAGGTGGTCGGGTAATCAGCCCCAGCATTTT CASRWSGNQPQHF
NA NA TRBJ2-3 TRBV4-3 TGCGCCAGCAGCCCCACCCTAGTAGATACGCAGTATTTT CASSPTLVDTQYF
NA NA TRBJ1-2 TRBV14 TGTGCCAGCAGCTTTACCCTACAGGGAAATGGCTACACCTTC CASSFTLQGNGYTF
TRBD2 NA TRBJ2-1 TRBV4-3 TGCGCCAGCAGCCAACTCTTCATAGCGGGGGGTTACAATGAGCAGTTCTTC CASSQLFIAGGYNEQFF
TRBD1 few TRBJ1-2 TRBV7-8 TGTGCCAGCAGCTTACTGCCGGGACAGGGTTTTAAGGGCTACACCTTC CASSLLPGQGFKGYTF
NA NA TRBJ2-5 TRBV11-3 TGTGCCAGCTCGGGAAGTATGGCAGAGACCCAGTACTTC CASSGSMAETQYF
TRBD1 NA TRBJ2-1 TRBV7-9 TGTGCCAGCAGCTGGGGACAGAGCGGCTCCTACAATGAGCAGTTCTTC CASSWGQSGSYNEQFF
NA few TRBJ2-7 TRBV6-2/TRBV6-3 TGTGCCAGCACCCTGGACAGCCAACTCTACGAGCAGTACTTC CASTLDSQLYEQYF
NA NA TRBJ1-2 TRBV4-3 TGCGCCAGCAGCCTCGACGGGGCCGATTATGGCTACACCTTC CASSLDGADYGYTF
NA NA TRBJ1-1 TRBV7-9 TGTGCCAGCAGCGAACGCAACCTGAACACTGAAGCTTTCTTT CASSERNLNTEAFF
NA NA TRBJ2-7 TRBV6-2/TRBV6-3 TGTGCCAGCAGTCCCTCCAGGGAGATCAACGAGCAGTACTTC CASSPSREINEQYF
NA few TRBJ2-1 TRBV27 TGTGCCAGCAGTCGAAACTCAGGGGACCTAGAGCAGTTCTTC CASSRNSGDLEQFF
NA NA TRBJ2-1 TRBV7-9 TGTGCCAGCAGCTCCATCAAGGGGGTCCTGGACCACAATGAGCAGTTCTTC CASSSIKGVLDHNEQFF
NA NA TRBJ1-5 TRBV7-2 TGTGCCAGCAGCTTAGCACACAATCATCCCCAGCATTTT CASSLAHNHPQHF
NA few TRBJ2-3 TRBV7-8 TGTGCCAGCAGCTTACTAATGGACACAGATACGCAGTATTTT CASSLLMDTDTQYF
TRBD1 NA TRBJ1-5 TRBV4-3 TGCGCCAGCCGGGACAGCAATAATAGCAATCAGCCCCAGCATTTT CASRDSNNSNQPQHF
TRBD1 once TRBJ1-5 TRBV6-5 TGTGCCAGCAGCCCCACAGGGGCCATGAGCAATCAGCCCCAGCATTTT CASSPTGAMSNQPQHF
NA NA TRBJ2-3 TRBV20-1 TGCAGTGCTAGAGATCAAGGTGGGAATACGCAGTATTTT CSARDQGGNTQYF
NA NA TRBJ2-7 TRBV7-2 TGTGCCAGCGCCTCCTCGGCCGGGGGACCCCACTCCTACGAGCAGTACTTC CASASSAGGPHSYEQYF
TRBD1 NA TRBJ1-5 TRBV12-3/TRBV12-4 TGTGCCAGCACCCGAACCGGGACAGGGGAGGGCAATCAGCCCCAGCATTTT CASTRTGTGEGNQPQHF
NA NA TRBJ2-7 TRBV10-3 TGTGCCGGCGGGCCAGGTCCATACGAGCAGTACTTC CAGGPGPYEQYF
NA NA TRBJ1-1 TRBV4-2 TGTGCCAGCTCAGCACGACAGCTTAACACTGAAGCTTTCTTT CASSARQLNTEAFF
TRBD1 NA TRBJ2-4 TRBV5-1 TGCGCCAGCAGCTCCCCGGACAGGGGGGCCCATGGGGAGCAGTACTTC CASSSPDRGAHGEQYF
NA NA TRBJ2-5 TRBV3-1 TGTGCCAGCAGCCAGGGGGTACGGGGAGGCGGCGAGACCCAGTACTTC CASSQGVRGGGETQYF
NA NA TRBJ1-2 TRBV5-1 TGCGCCAGCAGGTTCAGCGGGGTAGCTAACTATGGCTACACCTTT CASRFSGVANYGYTF
TRBD1 few TRBJ1-5 TRBV6-6 TGTGCCAGCAGCTCCGGGACAGGGATTGAGCCCCAGCATTTT CASSSGTGIEPQHF
TRBD1 NA TRBJ1-1 TRBV28 TGTGCCAGCAAGGGGGGGACAGGCACTGAAGCTTTCTTT CASKGGTGTEAFF
NA few TRBJ2-5 TRBV15 TGTGCCACCAGCAGAGACACCGCCGTATCTACCCAGTACTTC CATSRDTAVSTQYF
TRBD2 few TRBJ2-5 TRBV4-3 TGCGCCAGCAGCCAGCGGTATACGGGACTAGCCTTAGAGACCCAGTACTTC CASSQRYTGLALETQYF
NA NA TRBJ2-1 TRBV13 TGTGCCAGCAGCTTAGTCGGGACATCGTTTTACAATGAGCAGTTCTTC CASSLVGTSFYNEQFF
TRBD2 NA TRBJ2-3 TRBV5-4 TGTGCCAGCAGCTTGGGGCCTAGCGGGGGGATTATAGATACGCAGTATTTT CASSLGPSGGIIDTQYF
TRBD1 NA TRBJ2-1 TRBV4-1 TGCGCCAGCAGCCAAGAGGATGGGACAGGTTCTGATGAGCAGTTCTTC CASSQEDGTGSDEQFF
NA NA TRBJ2-1 TRBV4-2 TGTGCCAGCAGCCAAGATTGGCGGGGCCCCAACAATGAGCAGTTCTTC CASSQDWRGPNNEQFF
TRBD1 once TRBJ2-6 TRBV29-1 TGCAGCGTTGAAAAACCGGGACAGGGGGCAGGTGGGGCCAACGTCCGGACTTTC CSVEKPGQGAGGANVRTF
NA NA TRBJ1-5 TRBV5-1 TGCGCCAGCAGCTTGGAGGGGGGAGTATACCAGCCCCAGCATTTT CASSLEGGVYQPQHF
NA NA TRBJ1-6 TRBV7-2 TGTGCCAGCAGCCCATCGGCCTTGAATAATTCACCCCTCCACTTT CASSPSALNNSPLHF
TRBD2 NA TRBJ2-3 TRBV15 TGTGCCACCAGCGAGGGCCGAGGGGTAGCGGGGGGAACAGATACGCAGTATTTT CATSEGRGVAGGTDTQYF
NA NA TRBJ2-3 TRBV4-2 TGTGCCAGCAGCTTACGGGGCCAGGGAGGAGATACGCAGTATTTT CASSLRGQGGDTQYF
NA NA TRBJ2-5 TRBV5-5 TGTGCCAGCAGCCCGGGCAGACTGGAAGAGCAGTACTTC CASSPGRLEEQYF
NA NA TRBJ2-7 TRBV6-5 TGTGCCAGCAGTTACTCGAACGGTCCTCGCTCCTACGAGCAGTACTTC CASSYSNGPRSYEQYF
NA NA TRBJ1-1 TRBV29-1 TGCAGCGCCCGAAGTCCGGTTAACACTGAAGCTTTCTTT CSARSPVNTEAFF
NA NA TRBJ2-1 TRBV4-3 TGCGCCAGCAGCCAAGATGTTGGGTTTGGACCTGAGCAGTTCTTC CASSQDVGFGPEQFF
NA few TRBJ2-1 TRBV12-3/TRBV12-4 TGTGCCAGCAGTTTAGGTCTGGGGGCTAACAATGAGCAGTTCTTC CASSLGLGANNEQFF
NA few TRBJ2-2 TRBV4-3 TGCGCCAGCAGCCAAGCACAGAACACCGGGGAGCTGTTTTTT CASSQAQNTGELFF
TRBD1 NA TRBJ1-1 TRBV28 TGTGCCAGCAGAGCGGGACAGGGAGATACTGAAGCTTTCTTT CASRAGQGDTEAFF
NA NA TRBJ2-7 TRBV9 TGTGCCAGCAGCCCCCCGGGACGATACTACGAGCAGTACTTC CASSPPGRYYEQYF
TRBD2 few TRBJ2-5 TRBV7-2 TGTGCCAGCAGCTCCCTCTATCTAGCGGGGGAAGAGACCCAGTACTTC CASSSLYLAGEETQYF
TRBD2 many TRBJ2-6 TRBV27 TGTGCCAGCAGACGGCTAGCGGGCCTCTCTGGGGCCAACGTCCTGACTTTC CASRRLAGLSGANVLTF
NA once TRBJ2-1 TRBV4-3 TGCGCCAGCAGCCCCCTGTTATACAATGAGCAGTTCTTC CASSPLLYNEQFF
TRBD2 NA TRBJ2-1 TRBV27 TGTGCCAGCAGTTCCCTGGGACTAGCGGGGGGGCGGCCCTACAATGAGCAGTTCTTC CASSSLGLAGGRPYNEQFF
NA NA TRBJ2-4 TRBV18 TGTGCCAGCTCACTGGCAGAGGATTTGAAGCAGTACTTC CASSLAEDLKQYF
TRBD2 NA TRBJ2-1 TRBV5-1 TGCGCCAGCAGCGATTGGGAGGGGCATCGTAGTGAGCAGTTCTTC CASSDWEGHRSEQFF